Listed below are T cell receptor beta chains from one sample, sequenced in a study of T cell changes during pregnancy in multiple sclerosis. Libraries were prepared by immunoSEQ multiplex PCR; TCRdb keeps only in-frame clonotypes and omits some of them. The sample gives around 130,000 clones, about 93% of which show up once; 6.2% is in the top ten. The sample here was peripheral blood, taken before pregnancy. These receptors were obtained from a female donor with multiple sclerosis, enrolled in a pregnancy study. The CDR3 runs from the conserved cysteine through the conserved F or W. The D gene is left open where the match is weak. Clone size is given for some rows only: seen once, a few or many times, or a class if the clone is expanded.

size	V	D	J	CDR3	DNA
once	TRBV28	NA	TRBJ2-3	CASSLSGSGDTQYF	TGTGCCAGCAGTTTGTCGGGGAGCGGAGATACGCAGTATTTT
NA	TRBV9	NA	TRBJ1-6	CASSVGAGHDSPLHF	TGTGCCAGCAGCGTAGGGGCAGGTCACGACTCACCCCTCCACTTT
NA	TRBV28	NA	TRBJ2-5	CASSLEQTQETQYF	TGTGCCAGCAGTTTAGAACAGACCCAAGAGACCCAGTACTTC
NA	TRBV18	NA	TRBJ1-2	CASSPPLDSVAGYTF	TGTGCCAGCTCACCCCCATTGGACAGTGTCGCGGGCTACACCTTC
NA	TRBV30	NA	TRBJ1-2	CAWSVDSSNYGYTF	TGTGCCTGGAGTGTGGACTCCTCTAACTATGGCTACACCTTC
NA	TRBV13	TRBD2	TRBJ2-3	CASSLRTSGEYTDTQYF	TGTGCCAGCAGCCTTCGGACTAGCGGGGAGTACACAGATACGCAGTATTTT
once	TRBV7-6	TRBD1	TRBJ1-6	CASSSMGGQGNSPLHF	TGTGCCAGCAGCTCAATGGGTGGACAGGGTAATTCACCCCTCCACTTT
once	TRBV29-1	NA	TRBJ1-2	CSVLGGGQDYGYTF	TGCAGCGTTCTGGGAGGGGGGCAAGACTATGGCTACACCTTC
NA	TRBV18	NA	TRBJ1-1	CASSPPKQVNTEAFF	TGTGCCAGCTCACCACCGAAACAGGTGAACACTGAAGCTTTCTTT
NA	TRBV25-1	NA	TRBJ1-1	CASSEWAKNTEAFF	TGTGCCAGCAGTGAATGGGCGAAGAACACTGAAGCTTTCTTT
NA	TRBV30	TRBD2	TRBJ2-1	CAGLAGDPVGEQFF	TGTGCCGGATTAGCGGGAGACCCCGTCGGGGAGCAGTTCTTC
NA	TRBV28	NA	TRBJ1-2	CASSPGGSNYGYTF	TGTGCCAGCAGTCCGGGGGGTTCCAACTATGGCTACACCTTC
NA	TRBV4-2	TRBD1	TRBJ2-3	CASSLGQVTDTQYF	TGTGCCAGCAGCCTCGGACAGGTCACAGATACGCAGTATTTT
NA	TRBV5-5	TRBD1	TRBJ2-5	CASSLLWDRETQYF	TGTGCCAGCAGCTTACTATGGGACAGGGAGACCCAGTACTTC
NA	TRBV28	NA	TRBJ2-1	CASIPGTLGEQFF	TGTGCCAGCATCCCTGGGACTTTAGGTGAGCAGTTCTTC
NA	TRBV28	NA	TRBJ2-2	CASILDSTSSGELFF	TGTGCCAGCATCCTAGACAGTACTTCTTCCGGGGAGCTGTTTTTT
NA	TRBV5-1	TRBD1	TRBJ1-1	CASTRTGQGTEAFF	TGCGCCAGCACCCGGACAGGCCAGGGGACTGAAGCTTTCTTT
NA	TRBV6-6	TRBD1	TRBJ2-1	CASSYSRDRGNEQFF	TGTGCCAGCAGTTACTCCCGGGACAGGGGGAATGAGCAGTTCTTC
NA	TRBV5-6	TRBD1	TRBJ2-7	CASSLVQGQGDSYEQYF	TGTGCCAGCAGCTTGGTACAGGGACAGGGGGACTCCTACGAGCAGTACTTC
NA	TRBV6-6	TRBD2	TRBJ2-7	CASSFAGVPYEQYF	TGTGCCAGCAGTTTCGCGGGAGTACCCTACGAGCAGTACTTC
NA	TRBV2	TRBD1	TRBJ1-6	CASSEGQYNSPLHF	TGTGCCAGCAGTGAGGGACAGTATAATTCACCCCTCCACTTT
once	TRBV29-1	TRBD1	TRBJ2-7	CSVVRQGIAYEQYF	TGCAGCGTTGTTCGACAGGGAATCGCCTACGAGCAGTACTTC
NA	TRBV5-6	TRBD1	TRBJ2-3	CASSPGQGTDTQYF	TGTGCCAGCAGCCCCGGACAGGGTACGGATACGCAGTATTTT
NA	TRBV25-1	NA	TRBJ2-6	CASSEWEGAGANVLTF	TGTGCCAGCAGTGAATGGGAAGGGGCTGGGGCCAACGTCCTGACTTTC
NA	TRBV6-4	NA	TRBJ1-1	CASSKTGNTEAFF	TGTGCCAGCAGTAAAACCGGGAACACTGAAGCTTTCTTT
NA	TRBV9	NA	TRBJ2-5	CASSAGRETQYF	TGTGCCAGCAGCGCAGGGAGGGAGACCCAGTACTTC
NA	TRBV9	TRBD2	TRBJ2-1	CASSVRTSGGDEQFF	TGTGCCAGCAGCGTACGGACTAGCGGGGGCGATGAGCAGTTCTTC
NA	TRBV28	TRBD1	TRBJ1-1	CASSGQGNTLAEAFF	TGTGCCAGCAGTGGACAGGGAAACACCTTGGCTGAAGCTTTCTTT
NA	TRBV10-3	TRBD1	TRBJ1-4	CASGTATNEKLFF	TGTGCCTCCGGGACAGCAACTAATGAAAAACTGTTTTTT
NA	TRBV5-8	NA	TRBJ1-1	CASSLYGGGVNTEAFF	TGTGCCAGCAGCTTGTACGGGGGAGGGGTGAACACTGAAGCTTTCTTT
NA	TRBV6-1	NA	TRBJ1-5	CASSEPAGGESNQPQHF	TGTGCCAGCAGTGAACCTGCGGGGGGGGAGAGCAATCAGCCCCAGCATTTT
NA	TRBV19	NA	TRBJ2-6	CASSVGGLLSGANVLTF	TGTGCCAGTAGCGTCGGCGGGCTCCTATCCGGGGCCAACGTCCTGACTTTC
NA	TRBV7-9	NA	TRBJ1-1	CASSLERQTEAFF	TGTGCCAGCAGCTTAGAGCGCCAGACTGAAGCTTTCTTT
once	TRBV9	NA	TRBJ2-2	CASSFPRGGVITGELFF	TGTGCCAGCAGCTTTCCCCGAGGGGGTGTAATTACCGGGGAGCTGTTTTTT
NA	TRBV28	NA	TRBJ1-1	CASSFRGRQNTEAFF	TGTGCCAGCAGTTTTAGGGGCAGACAGAACACTGAAGCTTTCTTT
NA	TRBV27	NA	TRBJ1-5	CASSLRRNQPQHF	TGTGCCAGCAGTTTACGGCGGAATCAGCCCCAGCATTTT
NA	TRBV30	TRBD1	TRBJ2-7	CAWSGDRYEQYF	TGTGCCTGGAGTGGGGACAGATACGAGCAGTACTTC
NA	TRBV6-6	NA	TRBJ2-1	CASSTSAGPRDEQFF	TGTGCCAGCAGTACCAGCGCTGGCCCGCGGGATGAGCAGTTCTTC
once	TRBV11-3	TRBD1	TRBJ2-7	CASSQQGGSEQYF	TGTGCCAGCAGCCAACAGGGGGGTAGTGAGCAGTACTTC
NA	TRBV28	TRBD1	TRBJ1-4	CASSGTADNEKLFF	TGTGCCAGCAGCGGGACAGCCGATAATGAAAAACTGTTTTTT
NA	TRBV6-5	TRBD1	TRBJ1-5	CASSADRGSSQPQHF	TGTGCCAGCAGCGCGGACAGGGGAAGTAGTCAGCCCCAGCATTTT
NA	TRBV2	TRBD1	TRBJ2-7	CASSPGQGHEQYF	TGTGCCAGCAGCCCGGGACAGGGCCACGAGCAGTACTTC
once	TRBV4-2	NA	TRBJ2-7	CASSQDRAYEQYF	TGTGCCAGCAGCCAAGACAGGGCCTACGAGCAGTACTTC
once	TRBV9	NA	TRBJ1-5	CASSVGAEANQPQHF	TGTGCCAGCAGCGTAGGAGCGGAAGCCAATCAGCCCCAGCATTTT
NA	TRBV7-9	NA	TRBJ2-5	CASTFGRGGETQYF	TGTGCCAGCACCTTTGGGAGGGGGGGTGAGACCCAGTACTTC
NA	TRBV7-8	NA	TRBJ2-3	CASSPEVATDTQYF	TGTGCCAGCAGCCCCGAGGTGGCCACAGATACGCAGTATTTT
NA	TRBV6-1	NA	TRBJ2-7	CASSEPAYEQYF	TGTGCCAGCAGTGAACCCGCCTACGAGCAGTACTTC
NA	TRBV7-8	NA	TRBJ2-7	CASTPFKRGYEQYF	TGTGCCAGCACCCCCTTTAAACGGGGCTACGAGCAGTACTTC
once	TRBV9	NA	TRBJ1-1	CASSVDSRRGNTEAFF	TGTGCCAGCAGCGTAGATAGTCGACGGGGGAACACTGAAGCTTTCTTT
NA	TRBV10-3	TRBD1	TRBJ1-2	CAISDGTGLYGYTF	TGTGCCATCAGTGATGGGACAGGGCTCTATGGCTACACCTTC
NA	TRBV10-1	NA	TRBJ2-2	CASRLERNTGELFF	TGCGCCAGCAGACTCGAAAGGAACACCGGGGAGCTGTTTTTT
NA	TRBV7-3	TRBD2	TRBJ2-1	CASTPGGTYNEQFF	TGTGCCAGCACCCCGGGGGGGACGTACAATGAGCAGTTCTTC
NA	TRBV9	TRBD2	TRBJ2-1	CASSFSPAGGIYDEQFF	TGTGCCAGCAGCTTCTCGCCCGCGGGAGGGATATATGATGAGCAGTTCTTC
NA	TRBV1	NA	TRBJ2-5	CTSSQSRWEETQYF	TGCACCAGCAGCCAATCGAGGTGGGAAGAGACCCAGTACTTC
NA	TRBV7-2	NA	TRBJ2-7	CASSYLAVASYEQYF	TGTGCCAGCAGCTACTTAGCGGTCGCTTCCTACGAGCAGTACTTC